The entry below gives a single T cell receptor beta chain sequence along with its context. This sample is part of a study of shared clonotypes between healthy human individuals. Germline assignment: CDR1 LNHDA and CDR2 SQIVND (reference sequence). The CDR3 runs to 16 residues. The V gene end was trimmed by 6 bases and the J gene end by 5 bases; junction bases not matched to a gene: 13. Replicate PCRs run on unsorted PBMC used roughly 0.3 ug DNA, which was approximately 29,000 T cell genomes. Researchers sequenced unsorted PBMC DNA using ten immunoSEQ deep assay plates. Assay: immunoSEQ multiplex PCR; the TCRdb copy retains only in-frame clones and omits some. There are fewer than 600,000 clones in the sample; roughly three quarters occur only once, and about 11% lies in the top ten.

The specimen sequenced was PBMCs. This chain joins TRBV19 and TRBJ1-5; TRBD1 matches at 7 bases. The receptor's source is a woman aged 40-49 years in good health. Some clones in this sample may be carry-over from other donors' samples. The CDR3 loop reads CASSRDRAAQYQPQHF. The CDR3 DNA is TGTGCCAGTAGCCGAGACAGGGCCGCACAGTATCAGCCCCAGCATTTT.